This T cell receptor (beta chain) originates from a study of blood T cells in healthy people across ages. PCR was performed a second time for roughly 7 to 11 cycles using a sample-barcoded 5' primer and a J-beta primer mix. MiXCR, applied by TCRdb to the 5' RACE reads, yields one record per CDR3 protein. The data contain about 770,000 distinct CDR3 sequences, more than 40% of them seen just once; the ten biggest clones take up around 18%. This clonotype was observed at least ten times. Looked up from germline, CDR1 is ENHRY and CDR2 is SYGVKD. This CDR3 is 17 amino acids long. Trimming stripped 3 bases from V and 3 bases from J, with 20 bases between.

The chain is built from TRBV10-3 and TRBJ2-5; D possibly matches TRBD1 or TRBD2 (6 bases each). This receptor was identified in a man aged 60 to 69 in good health. The sample comprised blood. CDR3 DNA sequence: TGTGCCATCAGTGAAGGAACGGGGGCCATGGGTAAAGAGACCCAGTACTTC. Translated, it gives CAISEGTGAMGKETQYF.